This T cell receptor beta chain was captured by sequencing in a study of T cell responses to AZD1222 COVID-19 vaccine. Germline CDR1 reads LNHNV; CDR2 reads YYDKDF (reference sequence). There are 14 residues in the CDR3. Trimming removed 3 bases at V and 1 base at J, with 9 bases between. Libraries were prepared by immunoSEQ multiplex PCR; TCRdb keeps only in-frame clonotypes and omits some of them. The data show around 84,000 clones, around 90% seen once. V usage is TRBV15 and J usage is TRBJ1-1; D remains unclear. The receptor was isolated from an adult in good health. The material sequenced was peripheral blood, taken on day 0 of AZD1222 vaccination. CDR3 amino acids: CATSSSGKNTEAFF. DNA of the CDR3: TGTGCCACCAGCAGCTCAGGAAAGAACACTGAAGCTTTCTTT.